This T cell receptor (beta chain) derives from a study of beta chain features in type 1 diabetes. The V gene lost 2 bases and the J gene lost 5 bases, with 13 bases spanning the gap. Per germline, CDR1 MNHEY and CDR2 SVGAGI. The CDR3 runs 15 residues. As every portion of the isolated RNA was reverse transcribed, the sequencing read expressed TCRB transcripts. Approximately 3.5 million reads per sample on average were obtained from naive, central memory and regulatory T cell samples. The protocol was immunoSEQ multiplex PCR, while the TCRdb copy is restricted to in-frame clones and leaves out a portion. Here the sample spans 680,000 or so clones, 15% to 18% being singletons. Notes on the study in general: At VDJ recombination sites, type 1 diabetes patients had fewer insertions and more deleted nucleotides. Cells carrying high TCR expression could end up over-represented when cDNA is sequenced.

A word on this clone: Its specificity is not known.

The sequence was obtained from a man younger than 30 in good health. V usage is TRBV6-5 and J usage is TRBJ1-5; weak D call: TRBD1 (6 bases). Material: naive CD4+ T cells from blood. CDR3 residues: CASSYKGHEDQPQHF. The CDR3 DNA is TGTGCCAGCAGTTACAAGGGACACGAAGATCAGCCCCAGCATTTT.